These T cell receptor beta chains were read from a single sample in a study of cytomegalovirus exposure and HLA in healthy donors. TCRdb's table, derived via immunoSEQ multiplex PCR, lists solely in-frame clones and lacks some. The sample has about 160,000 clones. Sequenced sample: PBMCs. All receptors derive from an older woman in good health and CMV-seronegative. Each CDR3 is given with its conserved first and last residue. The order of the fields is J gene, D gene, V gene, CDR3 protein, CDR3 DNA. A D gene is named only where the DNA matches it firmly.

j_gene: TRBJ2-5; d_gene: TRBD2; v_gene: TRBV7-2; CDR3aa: CASSPTSGAYQETQYF; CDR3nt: TGTGCCAGCAGCCCAACTAGCGGGGCGTACCAAGAGACCCAGTACTTC
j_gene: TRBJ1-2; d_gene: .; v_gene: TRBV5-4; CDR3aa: CASSQTENYGYTF; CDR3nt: TGTGCCAGCAGCCAGACAGAGAACTATGGCTACACCTTC
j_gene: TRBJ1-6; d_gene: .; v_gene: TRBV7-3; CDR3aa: CASSLFWRFVSGQYYSPLHF; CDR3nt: TGTGCCAGCAGCTTATTTTGGCGCTTCGTTTCAGGACAGTATTATTCACCCCTCCACTTT
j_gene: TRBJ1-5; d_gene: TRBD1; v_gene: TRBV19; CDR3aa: CASRDRGGSTQPQHF; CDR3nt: TGTGCCAGTCGAGACAGGGGCGGAAGCACTCAGCCCCAGCATTTT
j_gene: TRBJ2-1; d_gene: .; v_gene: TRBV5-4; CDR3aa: CASSLEGGRGSYNEQFF; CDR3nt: TGTGCCAGCAGCTTGGAAGGGGGTCGGGGCTCCTACAATGAGCAGTTCTTC
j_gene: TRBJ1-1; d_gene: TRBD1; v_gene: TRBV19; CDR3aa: CASSLPGRGDTEAFF; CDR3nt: TGTGCCAGTAGTCTACCTGGCAGGGGGGACACTGAAGCTTTCTTT
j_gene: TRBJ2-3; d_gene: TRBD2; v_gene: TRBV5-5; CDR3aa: CASSLVGRGRFGDTQYF; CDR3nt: TGTGCCAGCAGCTTGGTAGGGAGGGGCCGCTTCGGAGATACGCAGTATTTT
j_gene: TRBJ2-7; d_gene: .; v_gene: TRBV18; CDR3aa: CASSPPSGAYEQYF; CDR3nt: TGTGCCAGCTCACCACCGTCGGGGGCCTACGAGCAGTACTTC
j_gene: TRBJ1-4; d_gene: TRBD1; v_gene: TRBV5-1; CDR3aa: CASSRQGRERLFF; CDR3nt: TGCGCCAGCAGCAGACAGGGACGTGAAAGACTGTTTTTT
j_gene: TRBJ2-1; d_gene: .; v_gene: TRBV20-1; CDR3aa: CSADRTGEQFF; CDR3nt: TGCAGTGCCGATCGAACCGGGGAGCAGTTCTTC
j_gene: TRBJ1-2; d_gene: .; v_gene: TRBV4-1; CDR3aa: CASSPRQFYGYTF; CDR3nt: TGCGCCAGCAGCCCTCGACAGTTCTATGGCTACACCTTC
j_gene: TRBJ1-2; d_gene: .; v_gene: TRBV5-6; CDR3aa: CASSSLLGAGPDNYGYTF; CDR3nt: TGTGCCAGCAGCTCCCTCCTGGGGGCAGGACCCGATAACTATGGCTACACCTTC
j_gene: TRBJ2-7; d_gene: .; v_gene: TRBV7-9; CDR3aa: CASSLTPWGRTYEQYF; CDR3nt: TGTGCCAGCAGCCTAACTCCCTGGGGCCGAACCTACGAGCAGTACTTC
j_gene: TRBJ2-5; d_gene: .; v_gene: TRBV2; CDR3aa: CASLTFGTRWETQYF; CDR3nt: TGTGCCAGCCTCACCTTCGGGACTCGGTGGGAGACCCAGTACTTC
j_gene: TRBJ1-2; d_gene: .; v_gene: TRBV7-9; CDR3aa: CASTSRGDGYTF; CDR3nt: TGTGCCAGCACATCCAGGGGCGATGGCTACACCTTC
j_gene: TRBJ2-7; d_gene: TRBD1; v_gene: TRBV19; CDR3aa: CASSNPRQGANEQYF; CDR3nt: TGTGCCAGTAGTAACCCTCGACAGGGGGCGAACGAGCAGTACTTC
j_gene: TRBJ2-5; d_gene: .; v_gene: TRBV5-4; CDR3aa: CASSLGESETQYF; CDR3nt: TGTGCCAGCAGCTTGGGTGAGTCGGAGACCCAGTACTTC
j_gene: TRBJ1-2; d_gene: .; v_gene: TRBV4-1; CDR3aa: CASSQDTSGDSGGAPYGYTF; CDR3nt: TGCGCCAGCAGCCAAGATACGAGCGGAGACAGTGGGGGCGCCCCATATGGCTACACCTTC
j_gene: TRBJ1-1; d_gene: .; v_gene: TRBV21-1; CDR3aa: CASSRDRGEAFF; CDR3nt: TGTGCCAGCAGCAGAGACAGGGGTGAAGCTTTCTTT
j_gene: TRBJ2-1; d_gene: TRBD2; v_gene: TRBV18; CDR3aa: CASHQGREGSNEQFF; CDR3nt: TGTGCCAGCCACCAAGGGCGGGAGGGGAGTAATGAGCAGTTCTTC
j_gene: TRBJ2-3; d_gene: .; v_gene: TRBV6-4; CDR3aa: CASSDEGGVSTDTQYF; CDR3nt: TGTGCCAGCAGTGACGAGGGCGGGGTTAGCACAGATACGCAGTATTTT
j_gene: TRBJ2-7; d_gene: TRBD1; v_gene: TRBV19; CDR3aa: CASSASLWDRGNEQYF; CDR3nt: TGTGCCAGTAGTGCCTCCCTATGGGACAGGGGGAACGAGCAGTACTTC
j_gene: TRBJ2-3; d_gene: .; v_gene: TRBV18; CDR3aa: CASSPPGSLGADTQYF; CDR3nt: TGTGCCAGCTCACCACCCGGTTCACTAGGCGCAGATACGCAGTATTTT
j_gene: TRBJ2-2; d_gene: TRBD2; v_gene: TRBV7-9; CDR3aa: CASSFTGRATGELFF; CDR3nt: TGTGCCAGCAGCTTTACCGGGAGGGCCACCGGGGAGCTGTTTTTT
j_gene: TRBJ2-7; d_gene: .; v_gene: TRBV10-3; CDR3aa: CAISDRDYEQYF; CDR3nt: TGTGCCATCAGTGACAGGGACTACGAGCAGTACTTC
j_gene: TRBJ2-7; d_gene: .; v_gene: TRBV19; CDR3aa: CASSGYQGGEQYF; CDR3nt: TGTGCCAGTAGTGGATATCAGGGTGGAGAGCAGTACTTC
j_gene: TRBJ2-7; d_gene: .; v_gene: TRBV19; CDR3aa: CASSRTGSYEQYF; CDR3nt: TGTGCCAGTAGTAGAACAGGGTCCTACGAGCAGTACTTC
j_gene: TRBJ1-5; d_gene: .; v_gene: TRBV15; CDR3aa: CATRPGSLNQPQHF; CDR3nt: TGTGCCACTCGGCCCGGGTCCCTAAATCAGCCCCAGCATTTT
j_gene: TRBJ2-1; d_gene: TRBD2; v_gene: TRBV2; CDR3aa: CASSIGLAGFNEQFF; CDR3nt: TGTGCCAGCAGCATCGGACTAGCGGGGTTCAATGAGCAGTTCTTC
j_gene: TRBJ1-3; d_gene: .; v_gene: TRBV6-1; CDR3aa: CASSFRGWGENTIYF; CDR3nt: TGTGCCAGCAGCTTTCGGGGTTGGGGGGAAAACACCATATATTTT
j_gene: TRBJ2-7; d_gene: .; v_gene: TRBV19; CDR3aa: CASRKTGSYEQYF; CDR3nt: TGTGCCAGTAGGAAGACGGGCTCCTACGAGCAGTACTTC
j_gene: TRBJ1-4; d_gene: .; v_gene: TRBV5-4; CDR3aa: CASSSTGIGDEKLFF; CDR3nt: TGTGCCAGCAGCTCAACAGGGATCGGGGATGAAAAACTGTTTTTT
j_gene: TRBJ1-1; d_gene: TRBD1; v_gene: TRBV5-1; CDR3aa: CASSLASGTGVTEAFF; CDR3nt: TGCGCCAGCAGCTTGGCGTCCGGGACAGGGGTCACTGAAGCTTTCTTT
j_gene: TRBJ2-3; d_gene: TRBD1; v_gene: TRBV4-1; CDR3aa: CASSFPRDSSSTDTQYF; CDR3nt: TGCGCCAGCAGCTTCCCCCGGGACAGCAGTAGCACAGATACGCAGTATTTT
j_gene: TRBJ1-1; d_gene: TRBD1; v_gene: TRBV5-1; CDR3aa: CASSWEGQGGTEAFF; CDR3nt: TGCGCCAGCAGCTGGGAGGGACAGGGAGGCACTGAAGCTTTCTTT
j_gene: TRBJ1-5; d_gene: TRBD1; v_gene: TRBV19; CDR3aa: CASSIIGQGASKPQHF; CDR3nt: TGTGCCAGTAGTATCATCGGACAGGGGGCGTCAAAACCCCAGCATTTT
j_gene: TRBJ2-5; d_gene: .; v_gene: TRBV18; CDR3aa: CASSPPGTKETQYF; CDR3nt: TGTGCCAGCTCACCACCGGGCACCAAAGAGACCCAGTACTTC
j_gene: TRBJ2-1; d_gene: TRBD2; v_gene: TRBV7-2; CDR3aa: CASSAGRGSSYNEQFF; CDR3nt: TGTGCCAGCAGCGCCGGGCGGGGGAGCTCCTACAATGAGCAGTTCTTC
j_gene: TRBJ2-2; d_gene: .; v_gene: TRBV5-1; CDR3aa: CASTTGSTGELFF; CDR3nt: TGCGCCAGCACGACAGGCTCCACCGGGGAGCTGTTTTTT
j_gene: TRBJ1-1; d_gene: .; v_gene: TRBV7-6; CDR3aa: CASSLIVGTEAFF; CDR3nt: TGTGCCAGCAGCTTAATAGTCGGCACTGAAGCTTTCTTT
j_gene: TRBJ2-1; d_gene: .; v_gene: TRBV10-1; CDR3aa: CASSESSSDNEQFF; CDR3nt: TGCGCCAGCAGTGAGTCGTCTTCAGACAATGAGCAGTTCTTC
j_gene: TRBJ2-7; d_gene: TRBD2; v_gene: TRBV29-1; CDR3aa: CSVDPGLAGVNEQYF; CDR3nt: TGCAGCGTCGATCCCGGACTAGCGGGAGTGAACGAGCAGTACTTC
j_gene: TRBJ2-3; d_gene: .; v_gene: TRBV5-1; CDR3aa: CASRPDSRFTDTQYF; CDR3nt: TGCGCCAGCAGACCCGACAGCCGCTTCACAGATACGCAGTATTTT
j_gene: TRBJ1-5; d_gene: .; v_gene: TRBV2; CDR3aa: CASSVFRGGQPQHF; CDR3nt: TGTGCCAGCAGTGTCTTTAGGGGAGGGCAGCCCCAGCATTTT
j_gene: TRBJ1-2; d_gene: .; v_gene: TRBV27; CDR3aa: CASSFGVLYGYTF; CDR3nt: TGTGCCAGCAGTTTCGGGGTGCTCTATGGCTACACCTTC
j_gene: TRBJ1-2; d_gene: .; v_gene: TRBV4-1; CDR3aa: CASSPQTGRANYGYTF; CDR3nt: TGCGCCAGCAGCCCGCAAACAGGGAGAGCTAACTATGGCTACACCTTC
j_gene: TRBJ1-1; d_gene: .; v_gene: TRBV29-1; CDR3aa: CSVAATPNTEAFF; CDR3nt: TGCAGCGTTGCCGCGACACCGAACACTGAAGCTTTCTTT
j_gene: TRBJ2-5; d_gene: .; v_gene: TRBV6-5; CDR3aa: CASSYSNRQETQYF; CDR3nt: TGTGCCAGCAGTTACTCTAACAGACAAGAGACCCAGTACTTC
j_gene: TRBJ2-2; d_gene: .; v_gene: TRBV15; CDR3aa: CATSRSPDRYTGELFF; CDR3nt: TGTGCCACCAGCAGATCTCCCGACAGATACACCGGGGAGCTGTTTTTT
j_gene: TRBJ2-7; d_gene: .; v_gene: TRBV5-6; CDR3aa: CASSLGRKNEQYF; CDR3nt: TGTGCCAGCAGCTTGGGGAGGAAGAACGAGCAGTACTTC
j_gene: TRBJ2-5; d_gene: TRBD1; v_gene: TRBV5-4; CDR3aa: CASSSSTGYQETQYF; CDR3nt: TGTGCCAGCAGCTCCTCGACAGGGTACCAAGAGACCCAGTACTTC
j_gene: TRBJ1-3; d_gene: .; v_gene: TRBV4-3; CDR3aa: CASSQDRGSGNTIYF; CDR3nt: TGCGCCAGCAGCCAAGACAGGGGTTCTGGAAACACCATATATTTT